The 16 T cell receptor beta chains below come from one sample, sequenced in a study of vaccination effects on CD4 cells after COVID-19 (dated 2022 in TCRdb). In the ViraFEST assay, PBMC were stimulated with viral peptide pools, and antigen-specific CD4+ T cell clonotypes were then identified by expansion using TCR sequencing. After 10 days of culture, CD4+ T cells were isolated with the EasySep CD4+ T cell isolation kit. None of the healthy vaccine recipients had a prior SARS-CoV-2 infection, which was confirmed by nucleocapsid antibody tests that came back negative both before and after vaccination. These receptors' antigens are unknown. Library preparation used the immunoSEQ multiplex PCR assay. The source is immuneACCESS, and TCRdb retained only in-frame sequences with V and J called. Part of the clones is not carried over; for the studies checked, unresolved V genes explain less than half of this, and the remainder is unexplained. The sample table contains 35,000 to 50,000 clones; only one count was recorded for 77% of them. Of the sample, 2.9% is held by the ten largest clones.

This sample comprised CD4+ T cells from PBMCs cultured with HCoV-NL63 spike peptides, obtained before COVID-19 vaccination. The cell subset or site label of this sample denotes: HCoV-NL63 spike overlapping peptide pool stimulation. The receptor set was obtained from a human donor who received a COVID-19 vaccine.

The V gene is TRBV30, the J gene TRBJ1-2, with no clear D. V was pared by 1 base and J by 4 bases, with 13 bases between. In germline, CDR1 is GTSNPN, CDR2 SVGIG (reference sequence). The CDR3 spans 14 residues. CDR3 in amino acids: CAWSGGGRVYGYTF. The CDR3 coding sequence is TGTGCCTGGAGTGGAGGTGGCCGGGTCTATGGCTACACCTTC. Drawing the rest from reference TRBV30 and TRBJ1-2, the complete variable domain is SQTIHQWPATLVQPVGSPLSLECTVEGTSNPNLYWYRQAAGRGLQLLFYSVGIGQISSEVPQNLSASRPQDRQFILSSKKLLLSDSGFYLCAWSGGGRVYGYTFGSGTRLTVV.

This clone was counted once. Other DNA sequences in this sample translate to the same CDR3. The chain combines TRBV24-1 with TRBJ2-5, with D uncertain. CDR1 and CDR2 from the germline V gene are KGHDR and SFDVKD. V was shortened by 3 bases and J by 2 bases, with 6 bases between the two germline ends. This CDR3 is 13 amino acids long. The CDR3 region is CATSDGSQETQYF. In DNA, the CDR3 is TGTGCCACCAGTGATGGAAGTCAAGAGACCCAGTACTTC.

The chain is built from TRBV7-2 and TRBJ1-2, with 8 positions matching TRBD1. The CDR3 totals 15 residues. Germline CDR1 SGHTA, CDR2 FQGNSA. V lost 0 bases and J lost 4; bases outside the gene matches: 4. This CDR3 reads CASSLASGQGYGYTF. As DNA, the CDR3 is TGTGCCAGCAGCTTAGCGTCCGGACAGGGCTATGGCTACACCTTC.

This chain connects TRBV5-6 to TRBJ2-5, with 8 bases that match TRBD1. This CDR3 is 15 amino acids long. V shed 2 bases and J 5 bases; nucleotides not matched to a gene: 8. Germline V gene sequence: CDR1 SGHDT, CDR2 YYEEEE. The CDR3 here is CASSFQGAGEETQYF. The CDR3, as DNA: TGTGCCAGCAGCTTCCAGGGGGCCGGTGAGGAGACCCAGTACTTC.

The CDR3 coding sequence is TGTGCTAGTGGTTTGCCCGCGGGGGGCACAGATACGCAGTATTTT. Amino acids: CASGLPAGGTDTQYF. V is TRBV12-5 and J is TRBJ2-3; 7 positions match TRBD2. The CDR3 spans 15 residues. V was clipped by 2 bases and J by 1 base; unmatched bases: 3. CDR1 and CDR2 (germline): LGHNT, FRNRAP.

The chain has TRBV2 and TRBJ2-5; maybe TRBD2 (6 bases). Trimming removed 7 bases at V and 4 bases at J, with 19 bases between. In germline, CDR1 is SNHLY, CDR2 FYNNEI. This CDR3 is 15 amino acids long. CDR3 sequence reads: CASTVGGATRETQYF. CDR3 coding DNA: TGTGCCAGCACCGTTGGAGGGGCAACCAGAGAGACCCAGTACTTC.

The chain has TRBV28 and TRBJ1-6, with D uncertain. There are 14 residues in the CDR3. Trimming left V 5 bases short and J 10 bases short, with 15 bases between. CDR1 is MDHEN, CDR2 SYDVKM, per germline. DNA for the CDR3: TGTGCCAGCAGTGCTATAGGGTTGCGGTCACCCCTCCACTTT. The encoded protein is CASSAIGLRSPLHF.

The chain combines TRBV6-5 with TRBJ2-7; 7 bases agree with TRBD1. V lost 6 bases and J lost 2; bases outside the gene matches: 7. The germline gives CDR1 MNHEY, CDR2 SVGAGI. This CDR3 has 14 amino acids. DNA for the CDR3: TGTGCCAGCAGGCGGCTGGGACAGACCTACGAGCAGTACGTC. Translation: CASRRLGQTYEQYV.

This sequence joins TRBV5-1 and TRBJ2-2; 9 bases are shared with TRBD1. Germline lookup yields CDR1 SGHRS and CDR2 YFSETQ. This CDR3 spans 16 amino acids. V lost 0 bases and J lost 4; bases outside the gene matches: 4. CDR3 residues: CASSLVQGAVTGELFF. The CDR3 region has the DNA TGCGCCAGCAGCTTGGTACAGGGGGCCGTCACCGGGGAGCTGTTTTTT.

The rearrangement uses TRBV5-8 and TRBJ2-5, with TRBD1 identical over 8 bases. Germline V gene sequence: CDR1 SGHTS, CDR2 YDEGEE. Germline trimming cut 4 bases from V and 3 bases from J; bases unmatched to any gene: 5. The CDR3 has 14 residues. CDR3 amino acids: CASSRTGSEETQYF. The CDR3 DNA reads as TGTGCCAGCAGCCGGACAGGGAGCGAAGAGACCCAGTACTTC.

The CDR3 loop is CASSQDPGYWEWRGIVNEQFF. CDR3 nucleotide sequence: TGTGCCAGCAGCCAAGATCCCGGCTATTGGGAGTGGCGGGGGATTGTGAATGAGCAGTTCTTC. This chain connects TRBV3-1 (or the pseudogene TRBV3-2) to TRBJ2-1; 7 nucleotides line up with TRBD2. The V gene end was trimmed by 0 bases and the J gene end by 7 bases; junction bases not matched to a gene: 24. The CDR3 length is 21 residues. Germline V gene sequence: CDR1 LGHDT, CDR2 YNNKEL (reference sequence).

This rearrangement joins TRBV4-1 to TRBJ1-6; tentative D call: TRBD1 (6 bases). The V and J ends lost 4 bases and 7 bases respectively, with 17 bases between them. Germline V gives CDR1 MGHRA, CDR2 YSYEKL. The CDR3 sequence is 16 residues long. The CDR3 bases are TGCGCCAGCAGCCGACAAGACAGGAGCCTAAATTCACCCCTCCACTTT. Encoded protein: CASSRQDRSLNSPLHF.

This clone was seen only once. The chain couples TRBV5-1 to TRBJ1-1; D is ambiguous. V was cut by 2 bases and J by 1 base, with 9 bases left in between. This CDR3 contains 14 residues. CDR1 is SGHRS, CDR2 YFSETQ, per germline. CDR3 nucleotides: TGCGCCAGCAGCTTAGACATCCGGAACACTGAAGCTTTCTTT. Translated, it gives CASSLDIRNTEAFF.

The CDR3: CASSLTGTGNTEAFF. The DNA of the CDR3 is TGCGCCAGCAGCCTCACCGGGACAGGGAACACTGAAGCTTTCTTT. The chain couples TRBV4-3 to TRBJ1-1; 8 positions match TRBD1. The germline CDR1 and CDR2 sequences are LGHNA and YSLEER. Trimming at V came to 4 bases and at J to 1 base, leaving 5 bases not matched to a gene. CDR3 length: 15 residues.

V gene TRBV13 combines with J gene TRBJ2-4; D unclear. Germline V gives CDR1 PRHDT, CDR2 FYEKMQ (reference sequence). V lost 3 bases, J lost 3 bases, and 9 bases lay in between. The CDR3 covers 14 residues. Here the CDR3 reads CASSFRSNKNIQYF. In DNA, the CDR3 is TGTGCCAGCAGCTTTCGCTCGAACAAAAACATTCAGTACTTC. Full variable domain (remainder filled in from reference TRBV13 and TRBJ2-4): AAGVIQSPRHLIKEKRETATLKCYPIPRHDTVYWYQQGPGQDPQFLISFYEKMQSDKGSIPDRFSAQQFSDYHSELNMSSLELGDSALYFCASSFRSNKNIQYFGAGTRLSVL.

The chain recombines TRBV5-1 with TRBJ2-7; 11 nucleotides line up with TRBD2. The J segment lost 4 bases and the V segment lost 3 bases, leaving 6 bases of the junction unmatched. CDR3 length: 15 amino acids. Germline-derived CDR1 and CDR2 are SGHRS and YFSETQ. CDR3 DNA: TGCGCCAGCAGCTACGGGACTAGCGGACCTTACGAGCAGTACGTC. Translation gives CASSYGTSGPYEQYV.